The clone carrying this T cell receptor beta chain was seen repeatedly, ten times or more. The source of the sample is a study of T cells in Graves' hyperthyroidism and ophthalmopathy. Template material for amplifying TCR beta CDR3 regions consisted of RNA transcripts. First-round RT-PCR with HTBI primers amplified the TCR CDR3 region. TCRdb re-called the multiplex PCR reads with MiXCR, one entry per CDR3 protein. Of over 700,000 distinct CDR3 sequences detected, roughly a third appear once; the ten largest clones hold less than 35%. This CDR3 comprises 15 residues. Germline V gene sequence: CDR1 SEHNR, CDR2 FQNEAQ (reference sequence). Deletions cut 4 bases from V and 3 bases from J, with 12 bases between.

Material: blood. This clonotype was obtained from a woman aged 40 to 50 with Graves' hyperthyroidism. The J gene is TRBJ2-2, the V gene TRBV7-9, with D perhaps matching TRBD2 (6 bases). The CDR3 loop is CASSSAWGDTGELFF. The CDR3 DNA reads as TGTGCCAGCAGCTCCGCTTGGGGGGACACCGGGGAGCTGTTTTTT.